This passage covers 18 T cell receptor beta chains from one sample sequenced in a study of CD4 T cells in relation to SARS-CoV-2 and coronaviruses. TCRdb's copy holds only in-frame clones and misses some; the assay was immunoSEQ multiplex PCR. In the table there are more than 9,000 clones, roughly 88% of which are singletons. Before the COVID-19 pandemic, during about 2010-2019, CD4+ T cells were taken from unexposed donors. The cells were cultured for under 13 days before CD4+ T cells were isolated. These receptors have no known antigen. Sequenced sample: CD4+ T cells from PBMCs, cultured in vitro. Receptors originate from a human donor in good health.

The gene calls are TRBV19 and TRBJ2-1, with 7 bases matching TRBD2. After removal of 3 bases from V and 5 bases from J, the junction contained 25 bases not matched to a gene. The CDR3 contains 21 residues. In germline, CDR1 is LNHDA, CDR2 SQIVND (reference sequence). The CDR3 loop reads CASSISEMAPAGWERDNEQFF. CDR3 sequence (DNA): TGTGCCAGTAGTATCTCTGAGATGGCTCCAGCGGGATGGGAGAGGGACAATGAGCAGTTCTTC.

The V call is TRBV6-5, the J call TRBJ2-3; D uncertain. The CDR3 extends over 12 amino acids. CDR1 is MNHEY, CDR2 SVGAGI, per germline. Trimming stripped 10 bases from V and 2 bases from J, with 10 bases between. In DNA form, the CDR3 reads TGTGCCACTAAGTGGGACACAGATACGCAGTATTTT. As protein: CATKWDTDTQYF.

CDR3 residues: CASSQRGQGASEKYF. CDR3 nucleotides: TGTGCCAGCAGCCAGAGGGGACAGGGGGCATCAGAAAAGTACTTC. The chain links TRBV3-1 (or the pseudogene TRBV3-2) to TRBJ2-5; TRBD1 agrees at 12 bases. The CDR3 loop spans 15 amino acids. V shed 3 bases and J 12 bases; nucleotides not matched to a gene: 11. Germline values: CDR1 LGHDT, CDR2 YNNKEL (reference sequence).

The chain carries TRBV19 and TRBJ1-4; no clear D. Germline V gives CDR1 LNHDA, CDR2 SQIVND (reference sequence). This CDR3 contains 14 residues. Trimming stripped 3 bases from V and 7 bases from J, with 12 bases between. The CDR3 loop reads CASSMSAGGEKLFF. In nucleotides, the CDR3 is TGTGCCAGTAGTATGTCAGCCGGAGGTGAAAAACTGTTTTTT.

This chain links TRBV4-1 with TRBJ2-2; 9 positions agree with TRBD2. J gave up 4 bases and V 1 base, and 7 bases lay outside the gene matches. CDR1 and CDR2 from the germline V gene are MGHRA and YSYEKL. This CDR3 region has 17 residues. The DNA of the CDR3 is TGCGCCAGCAGCCAAGGGGAGACTAGCGGAATCACCGGGGAGCTGTTTTTT. Residues: CASSQGETSGITGELFF.

CDR3 residues: CAWSPGSQTQYF. CDR3 in DNA: TGTGCCTGGAGTCCAGGGAGCCAGACCCAGTACTTC. The V call is TRBV30, the J call TRBJ2-5, with D possibly called TRBD1 or TRBD2 (5 bases each). V lost 2 bases, J lost 6 bases, and 10 bases lay in between. CDR3 length equals 12 residues. Germline CDR1 and CDR2: GTSNPN and SVGIG (reference sequence).

The chain joins TRBV18 to TRBJ1-1; D remains unclear. The CDR3 length is 11 residues. The germline gives CDR1 KGHSH, CDR2 LQKENI. V was pared by 6 bases and J by 1 base, with 3 bases between. CDR3: CASSQNTEAFF. The CDR3 DNA reads as TGTGCCAGCTCGCAGAACACTGAAGCTTTCTTT.

Regarding this clone: Different DNA sequences within this sample yield the same CDR3. The chain joins TRBV7-9 to TRBJ2-7, with no clear D. Germline-derived CDR1 and CDR2 are SEHNR and FQNEAQ (reference sequence). Trimming took off 2 bases at V and 3 bases at J, with 2 bases between the two ends. The CDR3 runs 11 residues. The CDR3 DNA sequence: TGTGCCAGCAGCTTAAGCTACGAGCAGTACTTC. It translates to CASSLSYEQYF.

The V call is TRBV4-2, the J call TRBJ1-5; D is ambiguous. In germline, CDR1 is LGHNA, CDR2 YNFKEQ. V lost 5 bases to trimming and J lost 0 bases, with 8 bases between them. The CDR3 is 14 residues long. The CDR3 region is CASSEQFSNQPQHF. Written as DNA, the CDR3 is TGTGCCAGCAGCGAACAATTTAGCAATCAGCCCCAGCATTTT.

This clone was seen more than once but under ten times. The chain employs TRBV10-2 and TRBJ2-7; 7 bases are shared with TRBD1. This CDR3 is 13 amino acids long. In germline, CDR1 is WSHSY, CDR2 SAAADI. V gave up 6 bases and J gave up 1 base; unmatched junction bases: 3. The CDR3 loop reads CASRGQSSYEQYF. Written as DNA, the CDR3 is TGCGCCAGCAGGGGACAGTCGTCCTACGAGCAGTACTTC.

The gene calls are TRBV5-6 and TRBJ2-1, with TRBD1 matching over 7 bases. The CDR3 covers 14 residues. The germline V gene encodes CDR1 SGHDT and CDR2 YYEEEE. V lost 4 bases, J lost 3 bases, and 4 bases stayed unmatched. In nucleotides, the CDR3 is TGTGCCAGCAGCAGGGACAGCTACTACAATGAGCAGTTCTTC. The encoded protein is CASSRDSYYNEQFF.

The V call is TRBV4-3, the J call TRBJ2-3; 8 bases agree with TRBD2. The CDR3 has 19 residues. The ends lost 1 base at V and 1 base at J; junction bases unmatched: 13. The germline gives CDR1 LGHNA, CDR2 YSLEER. The CDR3 bases are TGCGCCAGCAGCCAAGGTATTCGCTGGCGGGAGGCTCGCACAGATACGCAGTATTTT. Protein product: CASSQGIRWREARTDTQYF.

The CDR3 protein is CASSLDLAGGNEQYF. CDR3 in DNA: TGCGCCAGCAGCTTGGATTTAGCGGGAGGTAACGAGCAGTACTTC. The V and J genes are TRBV5-1 and TRBJ2-7; 10 bases are shared with TRBD2. CDR1 is SGHRS and CDR2 is YFSETQ in the germline V gene. Germline trimming cut 0 bases from V and 5 bases from J; bases unmatched to any gene: 5. The CDR3 has 15 residues.

J is TRBJ2-3 and V is TRBV10-3; 9 bases are shared with TRBD1. The ends lost 5 bases at V and 1 base at J; junction bases unmatched: 7. Germline loops: CDR1 ENHRY, CDR2 SYGVKD. The length of the CDR3 is 16 residues. The CDR3 protein is CAISPTGGIGTDTQYF. The CDR3 DNA follows: TGTGCCATCAGTCCTACAGGGGGCATTGGCACAGATACGCAGTATTTT.

This rearrangement joins TRBV4-1 to TRBJ1-4, with TRBD1 as a possible D gene (5 bases). Deletions cut 4 bases from V and 6 bases from J, with 15 bases between. CDR1 and CDR2 from the germline V gene are MGHRA and YSYEKL. The CDR3 covers 15 residues. This CDR3 is CASSLPGRSDEKLFF. In DNA form, the CDR3 reads TGCGCCAGCAGCCTACCGGGACGGTCCGATGAAAAACTGTTTTTT.

This chain connects TRBV19 to TRBJ2-2; a weak D match, TRBD1 (5 bases). In germline, CDR1 is LNHDA, CDR2 SQIVND (reference sequence). V was clipped by 3 bases and J by 0 bases, with 11 bases between them. This CDR3 has 16 amino acids. This CDR3 reads CASSMILTANTGELFF. In nucleotides, the CDR3 is TGTGCCAGTAGTATGATTCTGACAGCGAACACCGGGGAGCTGTTTTTT.

This chain connects TRBV19 to TRBJ1-5; the D gene is possibly TRBD1 (5 bases). The V gene's germline CDR1 is LNHDA and CDR2 SQIVND (reference sequence). Trimming pared 9 bases from V and 4 bases from J, leaving 13 bases between. This CDR3 is 13 amino acids long. CDR3 sequence (DNA): TGTGCCAGCTCGGGACGCGAAAATCAGCCCCAGCATTTT. Its translation: CASSGRENQPQHF.

The rearrangement links TRBV3-1 (or the pseudogene TRBV3-2) to TRBJ2-1, with 12 positions matching TRBD2. The CDR3 extends over 18 amino acids. V was clipped by 0 bases and J by 1 base; unmatched bases: 4. From germline, CDR1 is LGHDT and CDR2 YNNKEL (reference sequence). The CDR3 coding sequence is TGTGCCAGCAGCCAAGATTCTAGCGGGAGGGGGTCCTACAATGAGCAGTTCTTC. Amino acids: CASSQDSSGRGSYNEQFF.